Presented here are 16 T cell receptor beta chains from one specimen sequenced in a study of blood T cell repertoires in COVID-19. Method: immunoSEQ multiplex PCR; TCRdb's copy keeps in-frame clones and lacks some. The sample holds about 180,000 clones, just over 85% seen once. The specimen sequenced was peripheral blood. Every receptor here comes from a man between 50 and 59 years old with active or convalescent COVID-19.

The chain couples TRBV5-1 to TRBJ1-5, with D uncertain. The CDR3 has 15 amino acids. Germline V CDR1 and CDR2: SGHRS, YFSETQ. The V and J ends lost 0 bases and 1 base respectively, with 8 bases between them. The CDR3 DNA reads as TGCGCCAGCAGCTTGGAAGGAGTGAGCAATCAGCCCCAGCATTTT. Translating it yields CASSLEGVSNQPQHF. Variable domain in full (rest from reference TRBV5-1 and TRBJ1-5): KAGVTQTPRYLIKTRGQQVTLSCSPISGHRSVSWYQQTPGQGLQFLFEYFSETQRNKGNFPGRFSGRQFSNSRSEMNVSTLELGDSALYLCASSLEGVSNQPQHFGDGTRLSIL.

In nucleotides, the CDR3 is TGTGCCAGCAGCTTAGCGGGGACAGGGGGAACTGAAGCTTTCTTT. Its protein product is CASSLAGTGGTEAFF. This rearrangement joins TRBV7-6 to TRBJ1-1, with 11 bases identical to TRBD1. The germline CDR1 and CDR2 sequences are SGHVS and FNYEAQ. The length of the CDR3 is 15 residues. V gave up 0 bases and J gave up 5 bases; unmatched junction bases: 2.

The rearrangement links TRBV19 to TRBJ2-3; TRBD2 might be the D (5 bases). CDR1 is LNHDA, CDR2 SQIVND, per germline (reference sequence). Between the trimmed V and J ends, which lost 3 bases and 6 bases, there was a span of 13 bases. The CDR3 length is 14 residues. The CDR3 is CASSIRPGEDTQYF. For the CDR3, the DNA is TGTGCCAGTAGTATTCGACCCGGGGAGGATACGCAGTATTTT.

The V call is TRBV5-1, the J call TRBJ1-1; TRBD1 aligns across 7 bases. Germline lookup yields CDR1 SGHRS and CDR2 YFSETQ. The CDR3 runs 12 residues. V lost 4 bases to trimming and J lost 5 bases; unmatched junction nucleotides: 2. The CDR3 is CASSVQGTEAFF. DNA for the CDR3: TGCGCCAGCAGCGTACAGGGGACTGAAGCTTTCTTT.

The CDR3 bases are TGCAGCGGTTCTGTCGGTGGCACTGAAGCTTTCTTT. Translating it yields CSGSVGGTEAFF. The chain carries TRBV29-1 and TRBJ1-1; D not certain. V lost 7 bases, J lost 4 bases, and 13 bases lay in between. This CDR3 has 12 amino acids. Looked up from germline, CDR1 is SQVTM and CDR2 is ANQGSEA.

V and J are TRBV18 and TRBJ2-7, with D perhaps TRBD1 (5 bases). V shed 6 bases and J shed 2 bases, with 17 bases lying between them. The CDR3 covers 15 residues. Germline CDR1 reads KGHSH; CDR2 reads LQKENI. Here the CDR3 reads CASSPDGRATYEQYF. The CDR3 nucleotides read TGTGCCAGCTCCCCAGACGGCAGGGCCACCTACGAGCAGTACTTC.

J is TRBJ2-7 and V is TRBV28, with 7 bases fitting TRBD1. After removal of 2 bases from V and 3 bases from J, the junction contained 4 bases not matched to a gene. The CDR3 loop spans 14 amino acids. Per the germline V gene, CDR1 is MDHEN and CDR2 is SYDVKM. The chain's CDR3 is CASSLTGDSYEQYF. DNA of the CDR3: TGTGCCAGCAGTTTAACAGGGGACAGCTACGAGCAGTACTTC.

This chain links TRBV7-9 with TRBJ1-2, with 7 bases identical to TRBD1. The CDR3 is made up of 14 amino acids. Per germline, CDR1 SEHNR and CDR2 FQNEAQ (reference sequence). The V and J ends lost 5 bases and 4 bases, in that order; junction bases with no gene match: 7. The CDR3 reads CASSAWTGAYGYTF. CDR3 sequence (DNA): TGTGCCAGCAGCGCCTGGACAGGAGCCTATGGCTACACCTTC.

V and J are TRBV9 and TRBJ1-4; weak D call: TRBD1 (5 bases). There are 16 residues in the CDR3. Looked up from germline, CDR1 is SGDLS and CDR2 is YYNGEE. V shed 1 base and J shed 0 bases, with 10 bases lying between them. The CDR3 sequence is CASSVLGAATNEKLFF. The CDR3, as DNA: TGTGCCAGCAGCGTACTTGGGGCCGCAACTAATGAAAAACTGTTTTTT. Looking up the rest from reference TRBV9 and TRBJ1-4 gives the full variable domain: DSGVTQTPKHLITATGQRVTLRCSPRSGDLSVYWYQQSLDQGLQFLIQYYNGEERAKGNILERFSAQQFPDLHSELNLSSLELGDSALYFCASSVLGAATNEKLFFGSGTQLSVL.

The rearrangement joins TRBV7-3 to TRBJ1-1, with a weak D call TRBD1 (5 bases). CDR1 and CDR2 from the germline V gene are SGHTA and FQGTGA. The CDR3 is made up of 13 amino acids. V gave up 5 bases and J gave up 7 bases, with 14 bases separating them. In DNA, the CDR3 is TGTGCCAGCAGCCAGTTACAGGCGAGTGAAGCTTTCTTT. It codes for CASSQLQASEAFF.

This rearrangement joins TRBV23-1 to TRBJ1-4, with D tentatively TRBD1 (6 bases). TRBV23-1 counts as an open reading frame of uncertain function. CDR3 length: 17 amino acids. V lost 3 bases and J lost 0, with 14 bases in between. Here the CDR3 DNA reads TGCGCCAGCAGTCACCAGACAGGTCTTGCAACTAATGAAAAACTGTTTTTT. It encodes CASSHQTGLATNEKLFF.

This chain joins TRBV7-6 and TRBJ1-4; TRBD1 matches 8 bases. J was trimmed by 10 bases and V by 1 base; bases with no gene match: 11. The CDR3 has 16 residues. The germline V gene has CDR1 SGHVS and CDR2 FNYEAQ. The CDR3 DNA is TGTGCCAGCAGCTTAGAATACGACAGGGGTTATGGAAAACTGTTTTTT. This encodes CASSLEYDRGYGKLFF. The variable domain in full, completed from reference TRBV7-6 and TRBJ1-4, reads GAGVSQSPRYKVTKRGQDVALRCDPISGHVSLYWYRQALGQGPEFLTYFNYEAQQDKSGLPNDRFSAERPEGSISTLTIQRTEQRDSAMYRCASSLEYDRGYGKLFFGSGTQLSVL.

The chain is built from TRBV2 and TRBJ2-3; D perhaps matches TRBD2 (7 bases). The V gene lost 3 bases and the J gene lost 1 base, with 8 bases spanning the gap. From germline, CDR1 is SNHLY and CDR2 FYNNEI. The CDR3 spans 14 residues. The DNA for the CDR3 is TGTGCCAGCAGTGACGGGGGGCGCACAGATACGCAGTATTTT. Its protein is CASSDGGRTDTQYF.

This clone has more than one count but fewer than ten. The chain carries TRBV5-4 and TRBJ1-2, with D possibly matching TRBD1 (5 bases). V was shortened by 1 base and J by 5 bases, with 6 bases between the two germline ends. The CDR3 extends over 12 amino acids. CDR1 SGHNT and CDR2 YYREEE come from the germline V gene (reference sequence). This chain's CDR3 is CASSLTGYGYTF. Written as DNA, the CDR3 is TGTGCCAGCAGCTTGACAGGTTATGGCTACACCTTC.

V is TRBV6-2 or TRBV6-3 and J is TRBJ1-1, with D possibly matching TRBD1 (5 bases). The V and J ends lost 4 bases and 3 bases respectively, with 21 bases between them. CDR1 is MNHEY, CDR2 SVGEGT, per germline. CDR3 length: 17 residues. The DNA for the CDR3 is TGTGCCAGCAGTTCTGCCCGTGGCAGGGCTGGGGACACTGAAGCTTTCTTT. Amino acid sequence: CASSSARGRAGDTEAFF.

The chain has TRBV4-3 and TRBJ1-1; D ambiguous. The CDR3 length is 13 residues. Per the germline V gene, CDR1 is LGHNA and CDR2 is YSLEER. V lost 6 bases, J lost 5 bases, and 13 bases lay in between. CDR3 region: CASSYGGLTEAFF. The CDR3 nucleotides read TGCGCCAGCAGTTACGGCGGGCTAACTGAAGCTTTCTTT.